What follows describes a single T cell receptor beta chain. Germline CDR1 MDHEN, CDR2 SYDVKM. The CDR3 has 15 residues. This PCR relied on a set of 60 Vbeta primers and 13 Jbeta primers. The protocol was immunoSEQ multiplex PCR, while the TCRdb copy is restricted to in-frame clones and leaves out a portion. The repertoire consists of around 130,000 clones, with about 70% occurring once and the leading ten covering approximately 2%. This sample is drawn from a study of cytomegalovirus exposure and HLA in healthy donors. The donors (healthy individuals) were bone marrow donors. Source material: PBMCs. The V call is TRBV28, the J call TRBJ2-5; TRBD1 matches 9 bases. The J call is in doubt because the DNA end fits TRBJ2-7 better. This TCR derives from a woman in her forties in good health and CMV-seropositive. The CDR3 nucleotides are TGTGCCAGCAGCCAACAGGGGGCCTTAACCTACGAGCAGTACTTC. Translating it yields CASSQQGALTYEQYF.